This T cell receptor beta chain was retrieved from a study of blood T cell repertoires in COVID-19 (dated by TCRdb to 2018 to 2021). In terms of the full investigation: Samples covering the acute and convalescent phases of COVID-19 were provided by collaborators in the United States, Italy and Spain. The prospective study material was composed of cDNA or gDNA derived from T cells, B-cell-depleted T cells, or PBMCs. The dataset comprised deeply sampled blood TCRbeta repertoires from subjects exposed to, actively infected with, or recovered from COVID-19. The repertoires were made available in a free public database intended to serve as a resource for research on the immune response to SARS-CoV-2. Samples were obtained from the ongoing ImmuneRACE study (first 160 participants) and from about 1,300 subjects provided by 6 global collaborators. The sample metadata nearly always contained a de-identified subject ID, COVID-19 status, age in years and sex. Where available, HLA class I and class II types were obtained from metadata supplied by the sample provider rather than from assay-based typing. Paper-wide results and their limitations: Clinical and demographic metadata were provided uncurated, with the amount varying by source and participant.

Cut back by 0 bases and 2 bases, the V and J ends lie 14 bases apart. From the cysteine through the phenylalanine, the CDR3 covers 16 amino acids. Only the CDR3 region is kept as DNA, spanning 48 bases read in frame from base 1. The germline V gene (reference sequence) yields PRHDT for CDR1 and FYEKMQ for CDR2. Each collaborating institution followed its own protocols to collect whole blood in K2EDTA tubes. Collaborator samples were shipped for TCRbeta analysis as frozen whole blood, isolated PBMCs, or DNA extracted from either sample type. The immunoSEQ Assay, a bias-controlled multiplex PCR, was used to amplify TCRbeta CDR3 regions from genomic DNA. Per the authors' processing: The number of nucleated cells in each sample was estimated by amplification of reference gene primers within the assay. To quantify the absolute abundance of each unique TCRbeta CDR3 rearrangement, sequence reads were collapsed and filtered. For each sample, productive Simpson clonality was calculated by taking the square root of Simpson's diversity index across productive rearrangements. TCRdb took this table from immuneACCESS and kept in-frame rearrangements with V and J called. Such tables lack part of the clones; where checked against another copy, unresolved V genes explain under half of the gap, and the rest is unexplained. V and J calls and clone size follow that table, whereas D and trimming were derived from the DNA. For this sample the table gives around 130,000 clones, of which approximately 85% were detected only once. Of the sample, around 13% is held by the ten largest clones.

Comment on this clone: What this receptor recognizes is not known. It has no much larger one-base neighbor in the sample; base qualities were not kept.

The rearrangement combines TRBV13 with TRBJ2-7, with no reliable assignment of the D segment. The clonotype comes from a human donor in a cohort sampled during active COVID-19. Sample: peripheral blood. The sequenced DNA is TGTGCCAGCAGCTTAGGGCCGAACCCTCCTACCTACGAGCAGTACTTC. It translates as CASSLGPNPPTYEQYF. Reference TRBV13 and TRBJ2-7 genes cover what lies past the CDR3, so the full variable domain is AAGVIQSPRHLIKEKRETATLKCYPIPRHDTVYWYQQGPGQDPQFLISFYEKMQSDKGSIPDRFSAQQFSDYHSELNMSSLELGDSALYFCASSLGPNPPTYEQYFGPGTRLTVT.